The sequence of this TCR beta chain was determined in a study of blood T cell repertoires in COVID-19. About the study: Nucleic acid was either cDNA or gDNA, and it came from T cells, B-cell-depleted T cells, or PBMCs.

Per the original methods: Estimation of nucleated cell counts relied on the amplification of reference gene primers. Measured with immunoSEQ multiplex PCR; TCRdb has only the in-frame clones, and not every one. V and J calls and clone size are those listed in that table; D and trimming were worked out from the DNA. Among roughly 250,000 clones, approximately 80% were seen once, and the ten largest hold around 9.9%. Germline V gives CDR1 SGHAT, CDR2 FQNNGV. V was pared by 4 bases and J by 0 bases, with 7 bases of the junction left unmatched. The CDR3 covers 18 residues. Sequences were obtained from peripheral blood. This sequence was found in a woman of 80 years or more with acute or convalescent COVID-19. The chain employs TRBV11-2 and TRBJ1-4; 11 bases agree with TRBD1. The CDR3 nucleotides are TGTGCCAGCAGCTACCCGGACAGGGGGCAATCAACTAATGAAAAACTGTTTTTT. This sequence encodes CASSYPDRGQSTNEKLFF.